This passage covers 9 T cell receptor beta chains from one sample sequenced in a study of identical twins. TCRdb redid the calling of the 5' RACE reads with MiXCR, one entry per CDR3 protein. The repertoire includes roughly 770,000 distinct CDR3 sequences, about 20% of them detected once, and under 15% sits in the top ten. This same sample was also part of a study on T cells expressing NK-cell markers.

The specimen sequenced was PBMCs. The receptors stem from a woman between 18 and 30 years old in good health.

CDR3 in amino acids: CASSPINRESPLHF. CDR3 coding DNA: TGTGCCAGCAGCCCTATAAACAGGGAATCACCCCTCCACTTT. This chain links TRBV7-9 with TRBJ1-6; possibly TRBD1 for D (6 bases). The CDR3 spans 14 residues. The ends were cut back, 5 bases at V and 10 bases at J, with 15 bases in the middle. Germline V gene lookup returns CDR1 SEHNR and CDR2 FQNEAQ (reference sequence).

This chain's CDR3 is CSARWGSSYNEQFF. CDR3 DNA sequence: TGCAGTGCTAGGTGGGGTAGCTCCTACAATGAGCAGTTCTTC. The chain combines TRBV20-1 with TRBJ2-1; D gene ambiguous. V was pared by 3 bases and J by 0 bases, with 9 bases between. The germline CDR1 and CDR2 sequences are DFQATT and SNEGSKA (reference sequence). This CDR3 is built from 14 residues.

The sample holds a few counts of this clonotype. This chain uses TRBV7-9 with TRBJ1-4; the match to TRBD1 covers 10 bases. The ends lost 4 bases at V and 2 bases at J; junction bases unmatched: 4. Germline lookup yields CDR1 SEHNR and CDR2 FQNEAQ (reference sequence). The length of the CDR3 is 16 residues. The CDR3 region has the DNA TGTGCCAGCAGCTCCGGACAGGGGGTTACTAATGAAAAACTGTTTTTT. Its protein is CASSSGQGVTNEKLFF.

The V and J genes are TRBV6-2 or TRBV6-3 and TRBJ1-2; D possibly corresponds to TRBD1 (5 bases). Trimming cost V 6 bases and J 1 base, with 6 bases left between them. This CDR3 comprises 12 residues. The germline gives CDR1 MNHEY, CDR2 SVGEGT. CDR3 bases: TGTGCCAGCAGAGGACATAACTATGGCTACACCTTC. This translates into CASRGHNYGYTF.

This clonotype was counted only a few times. The J gene is TRBJ2-3, the V gene TRBV14; 11 bases align to TRBD2. With 4 bases clipped from V and 4 bases from J, the junction kept 7 bases outside the gene matches. CDR1 and CDR2 (germline): SGHDN, FVKESK. There are 16 residues in the CDR3. CDR3 in amino acids: CASSPIAGGDSDTQYF. CDR3 DNA: TGTGCCAGCAGCCCCATAGCGGGAGGGGATTCAGATACGCAGTATTTT.

This clonotype occurred a few times. The rearrangement joins TRBV12-3 or TRBV12-4 to TRBJ2-2, with a tentative D call TRBD2 (6 bases). CDR3 length equals 16 residues. The V and J ends lost 5 bases and 6 bases respectively, with 19 bases between them. This CDR3 reads CASSLRGGGVSGELFF. The CDR3 DNA sequence: TGTGCCAGCAGTCTTAGGGGAGGAGGGGTCTCCGGGGAGCTGTTTTTT.

The V gene is TRBV5-6, the J gene TRBJ2-5; 10 positions match TRBD1. With V trimmed by 3 bases and J by 5 bases, 4 bases remained unmatched. Germline V gene sequence: CDR1 SGHDT, CDR2 YYEEEE. The CDR3 is 14 residues long. CDR3 region: CASSWTGGRETQYF. CDR3 sequence (DNA): TGTGCCAGCAGCTGGACAGGGGGAAGGGAGACCCAGTACTTC.

This clonotype was detected a few times. V usage is TRBV7-2 and J usage is TRBJ2-1; perhaps TRBD2 as D (5 bases). Germline CDR1 is SGHTA and CDR2 is FQGNSA. CDR3 size: 13 residues. Trimming removed 4 bases at V and 3 bases at J, with 7 bases between. The CDR3 protein is CASSSAVYNEQFF. CDR3 coding DNA: TGTGCCAGCAGCTCAGCGGTCTACAATGAGCAGTTCTTC.

This clonotype has only a few counts. The chain has TRBV6-1 and TRBJ2-2, with 9 bases matching TRBD1. V trimming: 6 bases; J trimming: 2 bases; junction bases outside the gene matches: 7. The CDR3 is 16 amino acids. The V gene's germline CDR1 is MNHNS and CDR2 SASEGT. The DNA of the CDR3 is TGTGCCAGCAGGAAGGGACAGGGTTCTAACACCGGGGAGCTGTTTTTT. Translating it yields CASRKGQGSNTGELFF.